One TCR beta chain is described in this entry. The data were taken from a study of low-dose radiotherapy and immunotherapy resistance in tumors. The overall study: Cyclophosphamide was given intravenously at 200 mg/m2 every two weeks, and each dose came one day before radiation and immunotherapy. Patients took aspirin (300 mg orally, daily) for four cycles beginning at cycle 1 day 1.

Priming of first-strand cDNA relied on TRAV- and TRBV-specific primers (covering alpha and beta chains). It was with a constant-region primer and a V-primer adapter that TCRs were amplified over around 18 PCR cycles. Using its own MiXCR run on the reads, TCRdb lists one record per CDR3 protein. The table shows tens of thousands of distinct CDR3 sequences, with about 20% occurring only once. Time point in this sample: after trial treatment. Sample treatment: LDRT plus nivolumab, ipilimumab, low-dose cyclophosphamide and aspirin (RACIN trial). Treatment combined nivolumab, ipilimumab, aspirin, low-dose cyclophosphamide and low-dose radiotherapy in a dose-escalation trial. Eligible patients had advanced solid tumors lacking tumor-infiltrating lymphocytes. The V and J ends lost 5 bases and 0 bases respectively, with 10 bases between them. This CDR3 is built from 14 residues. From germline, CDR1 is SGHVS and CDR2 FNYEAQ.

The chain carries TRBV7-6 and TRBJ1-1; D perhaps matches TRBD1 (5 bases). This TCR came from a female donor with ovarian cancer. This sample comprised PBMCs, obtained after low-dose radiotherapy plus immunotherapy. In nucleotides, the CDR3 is TGTGCCAGCAGCCTGGACATGATGAACACTGAAGCTTTCTTT. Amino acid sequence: CASSLDMMNTEAFF.